This is a list of T cell receptor beta chains from one sample in a study of cytomegalovirus exposure and HLA in healthy donors. Clones were read by immunoSEQ multiplex PCR, and TCRdb kept only the in-frame ones, dropping some. The table lists roughly 150,000 clones, 70% to 90% of them singletons. The sample consisted of PBMCs. The origin of the receptors is a young woman in good health and CMV-seronegative. The CDR3 runs from the conserved cysteine through the conserved F or W. A D gene is named only where the DNA matches it firmly. Only part of the rows carry a size: once, few, many, or a class if the clone is expanded.

j_call v_call d_call clone_size cdr3_nt cdr3_aa
TRBJ1-1 TRBV27 . . TGTGCCAGCAGCGTGGAGGTGGACACTGAAGCTTTCTTT CASSVEVDTEAFF
TRBJ1-6 TRBV9 . . TGTGCCAGCAGCGCCAGACAGGACCAGGATAATTCACCCCTCCACTTT CASSARQDQDNSPLHF
TRBJ2-1 TRBV5-1 . . TGCGCCAGCAGCTTGGAGTGGCAGGGGAAAAAGGCGGAGCAGTTCTTC CASSLEWQGKKAEQFF
TRBJ1-4 TRBV5-6 TRBD1 . TGTGCCAGCAGCTTATCCCGGACAGGGAAGGATGAAAAACTGTTTTTT CASSLSRTGKDEKLFF
TRBJ2-1 TRBV27 . . TGTGCCAGCAGAGCGGACAGGACTATCTCCTACAATGAGCAGTTCTTC CASRADRTISYNEQFF
TRBJ1-4 TRBV4-1 TRBD1 . TGCGCCAGCAGCTCGGGACAGGGTAATGAAAAACTGTTTTTT CASSSGQGNEKLFF
TRBJ1-6 TRBV9 . . TGTGCCAGCAGCCCGCGCGTTAGCTCCTATAATTCACCCCTCCACTTT CASSPRVSSYNSPLHF
TRBJ1-5 TRBV19 TRBD1 . TGTGCCAGTAGTCACGGACAGGGAAGCAATCAGCCCCAGCATTTT CASSHGQGSNQPQHF
TRBJ2-7 TRBV7-6 TRBD2 . TGTGCCAGCAGCTTAGGCGGGGGGGCCTACGAGCAGTACTTC CASSLGGGAYEQYF
TRBJ1-2 TRBV6-5 . . TGTGCCAGCAGTTACTCGGCCCACTATGGCTACACCTTC CASSYSAHYGYTF
TRBJ2-7 TRBV7-9 . . TGTGCCAGCAGCCCGCGGGGTACAGCACCTTTCTCCTACGAGCAGTACTTC CASSPRGTAPFSYEQYF
TRBJ2-3 TRBV5-5 . . TGTGCCAGCACCGGGACAACCACAGATACGCAGTATTTT CASTGTTTDTQYF
TRBJ2-2 TRBV5-1 . . TGCGCCAGCCGCTTAGAGGGAGGAAGCACCGGGGAGCTGTTTTTT CASRLEGGSTGELFF
TRBJ2-5 TRBV2 . . TGTGCCAGCAGTGACCTTCAAGAGACCCAGTACTTC CASSDLQETQYF
TRBJ1-2 TRBV5-4 TRBD1 few TGTGCCAGCAGCTTGGGGGACAGCCCGCAACGGTATGGCTACACCTTC CASSLGDSPQRYGYTF
TRBJ1-1 TRBV6-5 TRBD1 . TGTGCCAGCACTCCAGGACAGGGGGCTTTCGGTGAAGCTTTCTTT CASTPGQGAFGEAFF
TRBJ2-7 TRBV2 TRBD1 . TGTGCCAGCAGTGATCGGGACAGAGCCTACGAGCAGTACTTC CASSDRDRAYEQYF
TRBJ2-3 TRBV2 TRBD2 . TGTGCCAGCTTAGGCGGGGGTCTCGCCGGCGCGCAGTATTTT CASLGGGLAGAQYF
TRBJ2-3 TRBV6-1 TRBD2 . TGTGCCAGCACCCTAGGACTAGCTCGCACAGATACGCAGTATTTT CASTLGLARTDTQYF
TRBJ2-2 TRBV19 TRBD2 . TGTGCCAGCTGGGCTCGACTAGCGGACACCGGGGAGCTGTTTTTT CASWARLADTGELFF
TRBJ2-2 TRBV6-1 . . TGTGCCAGCCATTTATGGGGGCGAGGCGGGGAGCTGTTTTTT CASHLWGRGGELFF
TRBJ1-1 TRBV18 . . TGTGCCAGCTCACCCCTACAGGGTATGGCTGAAGCTTTCTTT CASSPLQGMAEAFF
TRBJ2-3 TRBV11-2 . . TGTGCCAGCAGCCCGGGGACGGGACTGCCATGGGGCACAGATACGCAGTATTTT CASSPGTGLPWGTDTQYF
TRBJ1-5 TRBV4-1 . . TGCGCCAGCAGCCAAGGGGAGCCGTATGACAATCAGCCCCAGCATTTT CASSQGEPYDNQPQHF
TRBJ2-1 TRBV9 TRBD2 . TGTGCCAGCAGCCGACTAGCGGGCCCTTACAATGAGCAGTTCTTC CASSRLAGPYNEQFF
TRBJ2-5 TRBV6-5 TRBD1 . TGTGCCAGCAGTTACGACAGGGAAGAGACCCAGTACTTC CASSYDREETQYF
TRBJ1-2 TRBV30 . . TGTGCCTCGGGGGTGGGCAACTATGGCTACACCTTC CASGVGNYGYTF
TRBJ2-2 TRBV6-5 . once TGTGCCAGCAGTTATAGACTAACTACCGGGGAGCTGTTTTTT CASSYRLTTGELFF